These 15 T cell receptor beta chains were sequenced from one sample in a study of STAT5B mutations in CD4+ large granular lymphocyte leukemia. TCRdb's copy holds only in-frame clones and misses some; the assay was immunoSEQ multiplex PCR. The data show about 38,000 clones, more than 60% seen once. Sequencing used CD4+ T cells from blood buffy coats. The receptors were sampled from a human donor in good health.

This clone appeared a few times. The CDR3 DNA sequence: TGTGCCAGCAGGAAACTTTCTCTTAAGGTAGCAGATCGGGATGGCTACACCTTC. Its protein is CASRKLSLKVADRDGYTF. V gene TRBV28 combines with J gene TRBJ1-2; D remains unclear. The CDR3 totals 18 residues. The V end lost 6 bases, the J end lost 6 bases, and 29 bases lay between the germline ends. Germline CDR1 reads MDHEN; CDR2 reads SYDVKM.

The V and J genes are TRBV9 and TRBJ2-7, with D possibly being TRBD1 (6 bases). The CDR3 covers 13 residues. Per the germline V gene, CDR1 is SGDLS and CDR2 is YYNGEE. V dropped 3 bases and J dropped 1 base, with 8 bases sitting between them. The CDR3 region is CASSEDSSYEQYF. CDR3 coding DNA: TGTGCCAGCAGCGAGGACAGTTCCTACGAGCAGTACTTC.

CDR3 residues: CASSLLGEKLFF. The CDR3 DNA is TGTGCCAGCAGCTTGCTTGGGGAAAAACTGTTTTTT. V usage is TRBV5-4 and J usage is TRBJ1-4; D call uncertain. Germline V CDR1 and CDR2: SGHNT, YYREEE (reference sequence). V lost 1 base and J 8 bases, leaving 6 bases between the germline ends. There are 12 residues in the CDR3.

The chain couples TRBV6-5 to TRBJ2-1; no firm D call. The CDR3 spans 15 residues. Trimming stripped 6 bases from V and 3 bases from J, with 15 bases between. Germline CDR1 is MNHEY and CDR2 is SVGAGI. CDR3 protein: CASSYAVNSYNEQFF. The DNA for the CDR3 is TGTGCCAGCAGCTACGCGGTAAACAGCTACAATGAGCAGTTCTTC.

The chain employs TRBV10-3 and TRBJ1-3; D gene uncertain. Trimming removed 4 bases from V and 0 bases from J, with 16 bases in between. Germline values: CDR1 ENHRY, CDR2 SYGVKD. This CDR3 spans 17 amino acids. CDR3 region: CAISGEGGDLSGNTIYF. CDR3 DNA: TGTGCCATCAGTGGCGAAGGAGGCGACCTCTCTGGAAACACCATATATTTT.

This chain joins TRBV4-3 and TRBJ2-3, with 9 bases lining up with TRBD2. Germline CDR1 reads LGHNA; CDR2 reads YSLEER. V dropped 1 base and J dropped 1; count of bases not matched to a gene: 9. The CDR3 has 18 residues. CDR3 sequence: CASSQGGASGTGTDTQYF. The DNA of the CDR3 is TGCGCCAGCAGCCAAGGCGGGGCTAGCGGGACAGGCACAGATACGCAGTATTTT.

V and J are TRBV7-2 and TRBJ2-3, with D uncertain. This CDR3 region has 15 residues. Germline CDR1 SGHTA, CDR2 FQGNSA. V lost 5 bases, J lost 2 bases, and 14 bases lay in between. The CDR3: CASSPLGSTTDTQYF. Written as DNA, the CDR3 is TGTGCCAGCAGCCCCCTCGGCTCGACCACAGATACGCAGTATTTT.

The chain joins TRBV30 to TRBJ2-3; D ambiguous. V was clipped by 5 bases and J by 0 bases, with 6 bases between them. In germline, CDR1 is GTSNPN, CDR2 SVGIG (reference sequence). There are 12 residues in the CDR3. The CDR3 sequence is CAWGRSTDTQYF. DNA for the CDR3: TGTGCCTGGGGACGCAGCACAGATACGCAGTATTTT.

CDR3 protein: CATSRGGWRNQETQYF. CDR3 DNA: TGTGCCACCAGCAGGGGTGGCTGGAGGAACCAAGAGACCCAGTACTTC. This chain links TRBV15 with TRBJ2-5; TRBD2 is a possible D gene (5 bases). The germline V gene encodes CDR1 LNHNV and CDR2 YYDKDF (reference sequence). The CDR3 sequence is 16 residues long. V was shortened by 3 bases and J by 0 bases, with 14 bases between the two germline ends.

V gene TRBV6-4 combines with J gene TRBJ1-1; D is perhaps TRBD1 (6 bases). Trimming cost V 5 bases and J 3 bases, with 10 bases left between them. This CDR3 contains 13 residues. Germline V gene data show CDR1 as MRHNA and CDR2 as SNTAGT. The CDR3 loop reads CASSLQGDTEAFF. Written as DNA, the CDR3 is TGTGCCAGCAGTTTACAGGGAGACACTGAAGCTTTCTTT.

This clone was seen more than once but under ten times. The chain carries TRBV6-1 and TRBJ2-7, with a possible D match to TRBD1 (5 bases). The CDR3 is 12 amino acids. Germline CDR1 and CDR2: MNHNS and SASEGT. V was shortened by 5 bases and J by 5 bases, with 10 bases between the two germline ends. For the CDR3, the DNA is TGTGCCAGCAGTCCGCAGGGCCACGAGCAGTACTTC. Its translation: CASSPQGHEQYF.

There are a few counts of this clone. The DNA for the CDR3 is TGTGCCACCAGCAGATCACGAGAGACCCAGTACTTC. It yields the protein CATSRSRETQYF. The genes are TRBV15 and TRBJ2-5; D unclear. The CDR3 loop spans 12 amino acids. Germline CDR1 reads LNHNV; CDR2 reads YYDKDF (reference sequence). V shed 2 bases and J shed 4 bases, with 5 bases lying between them.

The chain combines TRBV11-2 with TRBJ2-2; D not certain. The V gene's germline CDR1 is SGHAT and CDR2 FQNNGV. V lost 9 bases to trimming and J lost 2 bases, with 10 bases between them. The CDR3 consists of 13 residues. As DNA, the CDR3 is TGTGCCAGTCAATTAGTTAACACCGGGGAGCTGTTTTTT. The encoded protein is CASQLVNTGELFF.

The rearrangement links TRBV5-8 to TRBJ1-1, with 8 bases aligning to TRBD1. The CDR3 contains 14 residues. V lost 0 bases, J lost 3 bases, and 1 base stayed unmatched. CDR1 is SGHTS and CDR2 is YDEGEE in the germline V gene. This chain's CDR3 is CASSLGDRYTEAFF. The CDR3 DNA reads as TGTGCCAGCAGCTTGGGGGACAGGTACACTGAAGCTTTCTTT. Filled out from reference TRBV5-8 and TRBJ1-1, the complete variable domain reads EAGVTQSPTHLIKTRGQQATLRCSPISGHTSVYWYQQALGLGLQFLLWYDEGEERNRGNFPPRFSGRQFPNYSSELNVNALELEDSALYLCASSLGDRYTEAFFGQGTRLTVV.

The chain is built from TRBV5-6 and TRBJ2-7, with 8 bases lining up with TRBD2. Germline loops: CDR1 SGHDT, CDR2 YYEEEE. This CDR3 is 13 amino acids long. Trimming cost V 3 bases and J 5 bases; bases outside gene matches: 4. As DNA, the CDR3 is TGTGCCAGCAGCTCAGGGACTAGGAACGAGCAGTACTTC. It is translated as CASSSGTRNEQYF.